These T cell receptor beta chains were read from a single sample in a study of blood T cells in healthy people across ages. TCRdb re-called the 5' RACE reads through MiXCR, storing one row per CDR3 protein. The table shows around 1,500,000 distinct CDR3 sequences, with roughly 27% occurring only once. Sequenced material: blood. These receptors were collected from a woman under 40 in good health. Both conserved end residues are part of each CDR3. D genes are given only for firm matches. Clone size is not always given. Where it is, it says once, few, many or a class for expanded clones.

d_call	v_call	clone_size	j_call	cdr3_aa	cdr3_nt
NA	TRBV7-2	NA	TRBJ1-2	CASSLVGVGGGYTF	TGTGCCAGCAGCTTAGTCGGGGTTGGAGGGGGCTACACCTTC
TRBD2	TRBV5-1	many	TRBJ2-1	CASSPSGREDEQFF	TGCGCCAGCAGTCCTAGCGGGAGAGAGGATGAGCAGTTCTTC
TRBD1	TRBV29-1	few	TRBJ1-2	CSVTRTGRLYGYTF	TGCAGCGTTACGAGGACAGGGAGGCTCTATGGCTACACCTTC
NA	TRBV28	few	TRBJ2-2	CASRQPAGELFF	TGTGCCAGCAGGCAGCCGGCCGGGGAGCTGTTTTTT
NA	TRBV20-1	NA	TRBJ1-1	CSASFRPTEAFF	TGCAGTGCTAGTTTTCGGCCGACCGAAGCTTTCTTT
NA	TRBV20-1	once	TRBJ2-1	CSARGYGNEQFF	TGCAGTGCTCGTGGTTACGGGAATGAGCAGTTCTTC
NA	TRBV7-9	many	TRBJ1-1	CASSPTPQVHTEAFF	TGTGCCAGCAGCCCGACACCGCAGGTCCACACTGAAGCTTTCTTT
TRBD2	TRBV7-6	many	TRBJ2-1	CASSSITGGAYEQFF	TGTGCCAGCAGCTCAATAACGGGGGGGGCTTATGAGCAGTTCTTC
TRBD2	TRBV20-1	NA	TRBJ2-3	CSAPLAGVLNTQYF	TGCAGTGCTCCTCTAGCGGGGGTTTTAAATACGCAGTATTTT
TRBD2	TRBV29-1	many	TRBJ2-1	CSVVGVAGAPYNEQFF	TGCAGCGTCGTGGGGGTAGCGGGGGCCCCCTACAATGAGCAGTTCTTC
NA	TRBV7-2	many	TRBJ2-3	CASSLAGRTDTQYF	TGTGCCAGCAGCTTAGCGGGGCGCACAGATACGCAGTATTTT
NA	TRBV20-1	NA	TRBJ1-2	CSARPRVANYGYTF	TGCAGTGCTAGACCCCGGGTGGCTAACTATGGCTACACCTTC
NA	TRBV29-1	NA	TRBJ1-5	CSVALGGSNQPQHF	TGCAGCGTTGCATTAGGAGGTAGCAATCAGCCCCAGCATTTT
TRBD2	TRBV27	few	TRBJ2-1	CASRKASGGSEQFF	TGTGCCAGCAGGAAGGCTAGCGGGGGGAGTGAGCAGTTCTTC
TRBD1	TRBV20-1	few	TRBJ2-1	CSARVPGTGSCNEQFF	TGCAGTGCTAGAGTACCCGGGACAGGGTCGTGCAATGAGCAGTTCTTC
NA	TRBV7-2	NA	TRBJ2-6	CASGKQGLISGANVLTF	TGTGCCAGCGGAAAACAGGGTTTAATCTCTGGGGCCAACGTCCTGACTTTC
TRBD1	TRBV7-9	NA	TRBJ2-1	CAHSQGARNEQFF	TGTGCCCACTCACAGGGGGCGCGAAATGAGCAGTTCTTC
NA	TRBV20-1	NA	TRBJ2-7	CSARDLMGRISSSYNEQYF	TGCAGTGCTAGAGATTTGATGGGACGCATCTCGAGCTCCTACAATGAGCAGTACTTC
NA	TRBV10-3	many	TRBJ2-5	CAISLQQKETQYF	TGTGCCATCAGCCTCCAGCAGAAAGAGACCCAGTACTTC
TRBD2	TRBV20-1	few	TRBJ2-5	CSARSGAGVETQYF	TGCAGTGCTAGATCCGGAGCGGGAGTGGAGACCCAGTACTTC
TRBD1	TRBV7-9	few	TRBJ2-7	CASSSNRGDRASYEQYF	TGTGCCAGCAGCTCCAACCGAGGGGACAGGGCGTCCTACGAGCAGTACTTC
NA	TRBV12-3/TRBV12-4	few	TRBJ2-1	CASMTETNRNEQFF	TGTGCCAGCATGACCGAGACTAACCGCAATGAGCAGTTCTTC
NA	TRBV4-3	NA	TRBJ1-6	CASSQKGGSPLHF	TGCGCCAGCAGCCAAAAGGGTGGTTCACCCCTCCACTTT
NA	TRBV9	NA	TRBJ2-1	CASSARVMDEQFF	TGTGCCAGCAGCGCCCGGGTGATGGATGAGCAGTTCTTC
NA	TRBV3-1	few	TRBJ2-7	CASSQGPYKQYF	TGTGCCAGCAGCCAGGGACCTTACAAGCAGTACTTC